One and the same sample provided the 10 T cell receptor beta chains below, sequenced in a study of blood T cells in healthy people across ages. Combining a sample-barcoded 5' primer with a J-beta primer mix, a second PCR ran for roughly 7 to 11 cycles. TCRdb fed the 5' RACE reads into MiXCR, producing one record per CDR3 protein. The sample lists hundreds of thousands of distinct CDR3 sequences, approximately 30% occurring once. Sequencing was done on a sample of blood. Receptor source: a woman at least 80 years old in good health.

This clonotype has ten or more counts. CDR3 DNA: TGTGCCAGCAGTCATACCGGGACAGGGATCGTGACTGAAGCTTTCTTT. It encodes CASSHTGTGIVTEAFF. V gene TRBV12-3 or TRBV12-4 combines with J gene TRBJ1-1; 9 bases are a match to TRBD1. CDR3 size: 16 residues. V lost 5 bases to trimming and J lost 5 bases; unmatched junction nucleotides: 12.

This clonotype was counted once. This may come from a read error, since a much larger clone is one base off. The rearrangement joins TRBV12-3 or TRBV12-4 to TRBJ1-2; D might be TRBD1 (5 bases). This CDR3 spans 14 amino acids. The CDR3 nucleotides are TGTGTCAGCAGTTTAATGGCAGGGAGAGGTGGCTACACCTTC. Its translation: CVSSLMAGRGGYTF.

This sequence joins TRBV20-1 and TRBJ1-4; D remains unclear. Looked up from germline, CDR1 is DFQATT and CDR2 is SNEGSKA (reference sequence). The length of the CDR3 is 13 residues. V was trimmed by 1 base and J by 8 bases, leaving 11 bases between them. CDR3 loop: CSARAPAQEKLFF. DNA for the CDR3: TGCAGTGCTAGAGCCCCCGCGCAGGAAAAACTGTTTTTT.

This clonotype has just a few counts. The rearrangement links TRBV5-1 to TRBJ1-3; D is undetermined. The CDR3 covers 17 residues. The V gene's germline CDR1 is SGHRS and CDR2 YFSETQ. With 2 bases removed from V and 2 bases from J, the gap between germline ends came to 17 bases. The CDR3 DNA reads as TGCGCCAGCAGCTTAGGTATGCGGGCAGAAGCTGGAAACACCATATATTTT. This encodes CASSLGMRAEAGNTIYF. The full variable domain, in which reference TRBV5-1 and TRBJ1-3 provide the parts outside the CDR3, is KAGVTQTPRYLIKTRGQQVTLSCSPISGHRSVSWYQQTPGQGLQFLFEYFSETQRNKGNFPGRFSGRQFSNSRSEMNVSTLELGDSALYLCASSLGMRAEAGNTIYFGEGSWLTVV.

There are many counts of this clonotype. The CDR3 spells CASSPGRIDYGYTF. The CDR3, as DNA: TGTGCCAGCAGCCCCGGTAGAATCGACTATGGCTACACCTTC. The chain couples TRBV6-5 to TRBJ1-2; D is unclear. V shed 6 bases and J shed 3 bases, with 14 bases lying between them. The germline V gene has CDR1 MNHEY and CDR2 SVGAGI. The CDR3 consists of 14 residues.

A single count supports this clonotype. J is TRBJ2-1 and V is TRBV12-3 or TRBV12-4, with TRBD2 identical over 8 bases. Losses at the gene ends were 2 bases for V and 10 bases for J; bases not matched to a gene: 4. The CDR3 is 13 amino acids. The CDR3 sequence: CASSLIGGGEQFF. The CDR3 nucleotides read TGTGCCAGCAGTTTAATCGGCGGGGGGGAGCAGTTCTTC.

The rearrangement uses TRBV7-9 and TRBJ1-3, with D unclear. Germline V gene sequence: CDR1 SEHNR, CDR2 FQNEAQ (reference sequence). The CDR3 contains 12 residues. V was pared by 5 bases and J by 2 bases, with 4 bases between. In DNA, the CDR3 is TGTGCCAGCAGCCAGACTGGAAACACCATATATTTT. Encoded protein: CASSQTGNTIYF.

This chain links TRBV6-5 with TRBJ2-5, with D maybe TRBD1 (5 bases). Germline CDR1 MNHEY, CDR2 SVGAGI. The CDR3 contains 16 residues. Trimming took off 0 bases at V and 5 bases at J, with 16 bases between the two ends. This CDR3 reads CASSYSNGAGQETQYF. The DNA for the CDR3 is TGTGCCAGCAGTTACTCGAACGGTGCAGGGCAGGAGACCCAGTACTTC.

This clonotype appeared a single time. A read error may account for a junction end that differs from germline. This sequence joins TRBV7-7 and TRBJ2-1; the match to TRBD2 covers 8 bases. The CDR3 totals 18 residues. The germline V gene has CDR1 SSHAT and CDR2 FNYEAQ (reference sequence). CDR3 sequence (DNA): TGTGCTAGCAGCTTATCCCCGGGTAGCGGGGTCATAAACAATGAGCAGTTCTTC. It codes for CASSLSPGSGVINNEQFF.

This clonotype showed up many times. The rearrangement links TRBV7-2 to TRBJ2-7; the match to TRBD1 covers 8 bases. The ends lost 1 base at V and 1 base at J; junction bases unmatched: 3. Germline CDR1 and CDR2: SGHTA and FQGNSA. This CDR3 has 15 residues. The CDR3 reads CASSLEGQESYEQYF. The CDR3 DNA reads TGTGCCAGCAGCTTAGAGGGACAGGAGTCCTACGAGCAGTACTTC.